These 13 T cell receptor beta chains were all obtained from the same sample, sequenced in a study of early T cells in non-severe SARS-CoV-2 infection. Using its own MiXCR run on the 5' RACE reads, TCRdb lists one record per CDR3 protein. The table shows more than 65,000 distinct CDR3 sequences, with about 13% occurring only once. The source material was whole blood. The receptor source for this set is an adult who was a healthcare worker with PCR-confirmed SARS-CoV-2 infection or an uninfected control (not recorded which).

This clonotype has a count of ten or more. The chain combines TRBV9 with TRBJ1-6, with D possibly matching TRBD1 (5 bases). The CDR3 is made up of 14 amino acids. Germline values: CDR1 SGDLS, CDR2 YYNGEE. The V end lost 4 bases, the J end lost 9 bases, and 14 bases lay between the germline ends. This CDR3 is CASSSSGGSSPLHF. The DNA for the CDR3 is TGTGCCAGCAGCTCCTCCGGGGGGAGTTCACCCCTCCACTTT.

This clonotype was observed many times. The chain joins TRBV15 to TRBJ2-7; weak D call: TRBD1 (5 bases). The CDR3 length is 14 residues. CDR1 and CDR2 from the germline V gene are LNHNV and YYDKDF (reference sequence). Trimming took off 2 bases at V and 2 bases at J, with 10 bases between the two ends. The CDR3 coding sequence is TGTGCCACCAGCAGATTACAGGTGCCCTACGAGCAGTACTTC. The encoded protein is CATSRLQVPYEQYF.

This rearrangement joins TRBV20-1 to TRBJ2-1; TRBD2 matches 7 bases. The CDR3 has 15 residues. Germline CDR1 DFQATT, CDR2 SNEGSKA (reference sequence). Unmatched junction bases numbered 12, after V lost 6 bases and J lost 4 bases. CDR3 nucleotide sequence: TGCAGTGCCCCAACGTCGCTAGCGGAGTACAATGAGCAGTTCTTC. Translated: CSAPTSLAEYNEQFF.

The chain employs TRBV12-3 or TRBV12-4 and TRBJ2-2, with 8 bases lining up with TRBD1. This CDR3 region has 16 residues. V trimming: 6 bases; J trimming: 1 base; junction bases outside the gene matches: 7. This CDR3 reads CASSHRTGQNTGELFF. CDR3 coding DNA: TGTGCCAGCAGCCATAGGACAGGGCAGAACACCGGGGAGCTGTTTTTT.

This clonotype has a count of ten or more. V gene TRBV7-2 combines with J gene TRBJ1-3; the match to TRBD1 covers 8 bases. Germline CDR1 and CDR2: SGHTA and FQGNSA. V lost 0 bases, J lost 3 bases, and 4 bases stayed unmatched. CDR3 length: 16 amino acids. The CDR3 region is CASSLAGRGLGNTIYF. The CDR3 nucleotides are TGTGCCAGCAGCTTAGCGGGCAGGGGGCTTGGAAACACCATATATTTT.

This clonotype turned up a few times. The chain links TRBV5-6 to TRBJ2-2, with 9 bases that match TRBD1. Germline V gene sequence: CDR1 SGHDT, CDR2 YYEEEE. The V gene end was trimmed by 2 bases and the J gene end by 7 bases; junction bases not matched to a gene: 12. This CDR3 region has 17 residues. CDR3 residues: CASSFRLTGGNHGELFF. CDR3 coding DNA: TGTGCCAGCAGCTTCCGCCTCACAGGGGGCAATCACGGGGAGCTGTTTTTT.

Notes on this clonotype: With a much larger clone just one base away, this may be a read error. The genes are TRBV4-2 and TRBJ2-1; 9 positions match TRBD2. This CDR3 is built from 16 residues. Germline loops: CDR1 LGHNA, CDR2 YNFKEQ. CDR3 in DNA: TGTGTCAGCAGCCAAGTCCGGGCTAGCGGGATAAATGAGCAGTTCTTC. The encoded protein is CVSSQVRASGINEQFF.

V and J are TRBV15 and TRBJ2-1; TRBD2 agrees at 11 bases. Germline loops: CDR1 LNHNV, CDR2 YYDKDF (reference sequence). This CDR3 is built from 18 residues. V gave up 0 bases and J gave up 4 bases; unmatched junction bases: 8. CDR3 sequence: CATSREARLAGLYNEQFF. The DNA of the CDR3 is TGTGCCACCAGCAGAGAGGCGAGACTAGCGGGACTGTACAATGAGCAGTTCTTC.

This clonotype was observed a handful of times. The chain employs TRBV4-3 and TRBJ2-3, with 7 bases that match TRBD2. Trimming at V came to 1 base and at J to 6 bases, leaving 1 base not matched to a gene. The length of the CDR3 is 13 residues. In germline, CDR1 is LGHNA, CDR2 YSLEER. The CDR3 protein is CASSQGSGDTQYF. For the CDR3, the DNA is TGCGCCAGCAGCCAAGGTAGCGGGGATACGCAGTATTTT.

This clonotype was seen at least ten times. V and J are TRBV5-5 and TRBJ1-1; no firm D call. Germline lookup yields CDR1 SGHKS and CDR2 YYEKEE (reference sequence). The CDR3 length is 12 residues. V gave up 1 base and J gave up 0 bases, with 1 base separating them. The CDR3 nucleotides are TGTGCCAGCAGCTTGTTGAACACTGAAGCTTTCTTT. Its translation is CASSLLNTEAFF.

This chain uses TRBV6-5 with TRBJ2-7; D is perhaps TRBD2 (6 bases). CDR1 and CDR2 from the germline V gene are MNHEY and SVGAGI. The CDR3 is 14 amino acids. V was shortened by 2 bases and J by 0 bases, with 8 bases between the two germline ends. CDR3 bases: TGTGCCAGCAGTTACATCGGGAGCTCCTACGAGCAGTACTTC. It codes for CASSYIGSSYEQYF.

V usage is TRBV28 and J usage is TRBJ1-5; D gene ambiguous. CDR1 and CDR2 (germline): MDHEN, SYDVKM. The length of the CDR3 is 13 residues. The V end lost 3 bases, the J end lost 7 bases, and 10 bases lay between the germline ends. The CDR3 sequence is CASSLWQQQPQHF. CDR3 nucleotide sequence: TGTGCCAGCAGTTTGTGGCAGCAGCAGCCCCAGCATTTT.

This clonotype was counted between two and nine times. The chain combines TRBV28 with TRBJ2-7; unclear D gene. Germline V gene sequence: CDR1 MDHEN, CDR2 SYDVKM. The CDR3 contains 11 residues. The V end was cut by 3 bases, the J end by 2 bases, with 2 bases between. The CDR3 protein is CASSFAYEQYF. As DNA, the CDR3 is TGTGCCAGCAGTTTCGCCTACGAGCAGTACTTC. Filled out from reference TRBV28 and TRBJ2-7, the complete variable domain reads DVKVTQSSRYLVKRTGEKVFLECVQDMDHENMFWYRQDPGLGLRLIYFSYDVKMKEKGDIPEGYSVSREKKERFSLILESASTNQTSMYLCASSFAYEQYFGPGTRLTVT.